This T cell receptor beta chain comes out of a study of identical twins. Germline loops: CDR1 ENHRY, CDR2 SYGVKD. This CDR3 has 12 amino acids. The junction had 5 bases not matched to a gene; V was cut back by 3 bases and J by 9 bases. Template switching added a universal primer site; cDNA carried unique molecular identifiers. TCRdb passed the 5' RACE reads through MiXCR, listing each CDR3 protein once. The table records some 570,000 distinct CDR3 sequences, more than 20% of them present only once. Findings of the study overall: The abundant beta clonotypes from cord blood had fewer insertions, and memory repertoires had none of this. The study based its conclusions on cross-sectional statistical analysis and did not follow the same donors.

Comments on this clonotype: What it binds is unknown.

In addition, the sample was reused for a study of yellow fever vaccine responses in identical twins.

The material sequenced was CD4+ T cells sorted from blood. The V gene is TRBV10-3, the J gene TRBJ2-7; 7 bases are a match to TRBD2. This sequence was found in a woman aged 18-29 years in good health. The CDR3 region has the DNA TGTGCCATCAGTGATGTAGGGGAGGGGCAGTACGTC. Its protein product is CAISDVGEGQYV.